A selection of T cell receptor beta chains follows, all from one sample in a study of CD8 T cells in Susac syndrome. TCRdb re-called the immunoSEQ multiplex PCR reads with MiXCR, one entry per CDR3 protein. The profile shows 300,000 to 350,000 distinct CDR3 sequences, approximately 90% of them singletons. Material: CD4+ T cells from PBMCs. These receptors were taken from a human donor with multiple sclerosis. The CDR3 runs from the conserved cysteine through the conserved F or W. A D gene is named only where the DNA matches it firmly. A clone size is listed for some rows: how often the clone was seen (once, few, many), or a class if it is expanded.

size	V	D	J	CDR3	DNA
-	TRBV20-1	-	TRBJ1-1	CSADRSVGDTEAFF	TGCAGTGCTGATAGATCGGTGGGTGACACTGAAGCTTTCTTT
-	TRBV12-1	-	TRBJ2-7	CASSGRDREYF	TGTGCCAGCAGCGGCCGGGACAGGGAGTACTTC
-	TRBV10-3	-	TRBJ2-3	CAISDLDTQYF	TGTGCCATCAGTGACTTGGATACGCAGTATTTT
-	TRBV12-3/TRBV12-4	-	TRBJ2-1	CASSPPRVVDNEQFF	TGTGCCAGCAGTCCCCCCAGGGTGGTGGACAATGAGCAGTTCTTC
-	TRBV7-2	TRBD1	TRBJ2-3	CASSSRTGASTDTQYF	TGTGCCAGCAGCTCGAGGACAGGTGCTAGCACAGATACGCAGTATTTT
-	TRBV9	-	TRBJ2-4	CASSLGPQTRHIQYF	TGTGCCAGCAGCCTAGGACCCCAAACAAGGCACATTCAGTACTTC
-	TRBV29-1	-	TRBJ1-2	CSVYSYGYTF	TGCAGCGTTTACAGTTATGGCTACACCTTC
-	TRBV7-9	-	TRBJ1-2	CASSYNYGYTF	TGTGCCAGCAGCTACAACTATGGCTACACCTTC
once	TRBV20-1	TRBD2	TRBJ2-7	CSARGVASGGASEQYF	TGCAGTGCTAGAGGAGTGGCTAGCGGGGGGGCCAGCGAGCAGTACTTC
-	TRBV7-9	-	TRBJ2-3	CASSLTGTRTDTQYF	TGTGCCAGCAGCCTAACGGGGACGCGCACAGATACGCAGTATTTT
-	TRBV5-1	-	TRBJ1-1	CASSYSRQGAPLNTEAFF	TGCGCCAGCAGCTACAGTAGGCAAGGGGCTCCATTGAACACTGAAGCTTTCTTT
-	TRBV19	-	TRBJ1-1	CATSTGLRGNTEAFF	TGTGCCACATCTACAGGACTGCGGGGGAACACTGAAGCTTTCTTT
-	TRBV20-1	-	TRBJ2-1	CSARDAGLHSYNEQFF	TGCAGTGCTAGAGATGCCGGACTGCACTCCTACAATGAGCAGTTCTTC
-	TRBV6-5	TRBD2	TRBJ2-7	CASSYQLGRGEQYF	TGTGCCAGCAGTTACCAGCTAGGGAGGGGCGAGCAGTACTTC
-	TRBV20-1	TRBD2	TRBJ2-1	CSGAAGNTYNEQFF	TGCAGTGGAGCAGCGGGGAACACCTACAATGAGCAGTTCTTC
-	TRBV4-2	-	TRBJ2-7	CASSQDQGLSRRQPSYEQYF	TGTGCCAGCAGCCAAGATCAGGGGCTGAGTCGACGGCAGCCTTCCTACGAGCAGTACTTC
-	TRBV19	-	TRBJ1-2	CASSTGEQFYGYTF	TGTGCCAGTAGTACGGGGGAACAATTCTATGGCTACACCTTC
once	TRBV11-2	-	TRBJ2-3	CASSSDGKSTDTQYF	TGTGCCAGCAGCTCCGACGGCAAAAGCACAGATACGCAGTATTTT
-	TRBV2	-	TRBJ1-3	CASSEAGTLVSGNTIYF	TGTGCCAGCAGTGAAGCAGGGACACTCGTCTCCGGAAACACCATATATTTT
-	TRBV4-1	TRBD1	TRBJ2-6	CASSPGTVALSGANVLTF	TGCGCCAGCAGCCCTGGGACAGTAGCTCTCTCTGGGGCCAACGTCCTGACTTTC
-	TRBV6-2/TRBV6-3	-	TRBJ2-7	CASSSTRDYEQYF	TGTGCCAGCAGTTCCACTAGGGACTACGAGCAGTACTTC
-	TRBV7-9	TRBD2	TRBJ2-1	CASSARTSGDSAAFF	TGTGCCAGCAGCGCCAGGACTAGCGGGGATTCGGCGGCGTTCTTC